The clone carrying this TCR beta chain has a count of ten or more. Antigen specificity is unknown. V shed 6 bases and J 0 bases; nucleotides not matched to a gene: 3. The CDR3 sequence is 14 residues long. The V gene's germline CDR1 is DFQATT and CDR2 SNEGSKA (reference sequence). The data belong to a study of T cells in Graves' hyperthyroidism and ophthalmopathy. Study-wide points: Blood held most thyroid clonotypes expanded above 0.001 frequency.

RNA transcripts gave rise to amplified TCR beta CDR3 regions. HTBI primers were the set used in a first-round RT-PCR of the TCR CDR3. TCRdb fed the multiplex PCR reads into MiXCR, producing one record per CDR3 protein. The profile shows around 520,000 distinct CDR3 sequences, approximately 14% of them singletons. Sequenced material: blood. The chain carries TRBV20-1 and TRBJ2-3; 10 bases line up with TRBD2. The sequence was collected from a woman between 18 and 30 years old with Graves' hyperthyroidism. The CDR3 DNA reads TGCAGTGCCAAACTAGCGGGAAGCACAGATACGCAGTATTTT. Translated: CSAKLAGSTDTQYF.